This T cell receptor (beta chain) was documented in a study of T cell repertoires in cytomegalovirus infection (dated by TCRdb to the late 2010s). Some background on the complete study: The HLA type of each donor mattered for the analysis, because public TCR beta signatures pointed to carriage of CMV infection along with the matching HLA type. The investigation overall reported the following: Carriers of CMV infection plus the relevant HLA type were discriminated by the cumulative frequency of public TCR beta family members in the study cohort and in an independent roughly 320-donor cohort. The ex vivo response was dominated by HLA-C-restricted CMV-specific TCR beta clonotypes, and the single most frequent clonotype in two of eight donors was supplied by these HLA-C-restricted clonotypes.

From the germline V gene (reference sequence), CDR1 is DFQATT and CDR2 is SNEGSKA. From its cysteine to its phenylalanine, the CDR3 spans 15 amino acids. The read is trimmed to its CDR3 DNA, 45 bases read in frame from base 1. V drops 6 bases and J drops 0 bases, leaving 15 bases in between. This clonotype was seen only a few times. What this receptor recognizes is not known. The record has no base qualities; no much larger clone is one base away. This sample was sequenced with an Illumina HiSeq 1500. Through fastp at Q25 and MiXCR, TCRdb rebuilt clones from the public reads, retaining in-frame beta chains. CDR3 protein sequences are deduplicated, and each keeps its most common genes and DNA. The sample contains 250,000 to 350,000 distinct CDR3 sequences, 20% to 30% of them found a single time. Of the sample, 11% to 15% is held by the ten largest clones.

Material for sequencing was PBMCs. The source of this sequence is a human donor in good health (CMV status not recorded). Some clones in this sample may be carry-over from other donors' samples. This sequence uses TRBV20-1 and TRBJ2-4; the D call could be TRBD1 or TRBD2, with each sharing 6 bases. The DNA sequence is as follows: TGCAGTGCCACCCAAGGGGGACTAGCCAAAAACATTCAGTACTTC. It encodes CSATQGGLAKNIQYF.